Below are 29 T cell receptor beta chains sequenced from a single sample in a study of blood T cell repertoires in COVID-19. Clones were sequenced by immunoSEQ multiplex PCR, and TCRdb holds only the in-frame ones, with some missing. The data show around 150,000 clones, with about 78% seen just once and 9.5% to 12% held by the top ten. Sequences were obtained from peripheral blood. The receptors derive from a man in his 60s who had recovered from COVID-19.

The chain employs TRBV28 and TRBJ2-7; D is unclear. Germline CDR1 and CDR2: MDHEN and SYDVKM. This CDR3 spans 15 amino acids. Trimming took 4 bases from V and 2 from J, leaving 15 bases between them. The CDR3 loop reads CASSSNTATPYEQYF. CDR3 nucleotide sequence: TGTGCCAGCAGTTCTAATACAGCAACCCCCTACGAGCAGTACTTC.

The chain couples TRBV2 to TRBJ2-5; D is possibly TRBD2 (5 bases). The ends were cut back, 8 bases at V and 5 bases at J, with 18 bases in the middle. The germline CDR1 and CDR2 sequences are SNHLY and FYNNEI. The length of the CDR3 is 14 residues. Here the CDR3 reads CASAGLVAGETQYF. The CDR3 nucleotides are TGTGCCAGCGCCGGACTCGTAGCCGGGGAGACCCAGTACTTC. The full variable domain, with the rest looked up from reference TRBV2 and TRBJ2-5, is EPEVTQTPSHQVTQMGQEVILRCVPISNHLYFYWYRQILGQKVEFLVSFYNNEISEKSEIFDDQFSVERPDGSNFTLKIRSTKLEDSAMYFCASAGLVAGETQYFGPGTRLLVL.

The J gene is TRBJ2-2, the V gene TRBV6-5; D is uncertain. Trimming left V 0 bases short and J 6 bases short, with 11 bases between. Germline values: CDR1 MNHEY, CDR2 SVGAGI. This CDR3 is 15 amino acids long. The DNA of the CDR3 is TGTGCCAGCAGTTACTCCAGATCCACAGCCGGGGAGCTGTTTTTT. Encoded protein: CASSYSRSTAGELFF.

The chain is built from TRBV10-3 and TRBJ2-7, with a weak D call TRBD1 (6 bases). CDR1 is ENHRY and CDR2 is SYGVKD in the germline V gene. This CDR3 is built from 12 residues. V dropped 0 bases and J dropped 6 bases, with 6 bases sitting between them. The CDR3 protein is CAISESGGEQYF. CDR3 DNA sequence: TGTGCCATCAGTGAGTCAGGGGGCGAGCAGTACTTC.

This clone was recorded only once. The CDR3 nucleotides read TGTGCCAGCAGCTTGAGGGACAGTAGCACAGATACGCAGTATTTT. Amino acid sequence: CASSLRDSSTDTQYF. The chain has TRBV7-8 and TRBJ2-3; 7 bases agree with TRBD1. CDR1 SGHVS and CDR2 FQNEAQ come from the germline V gene. With 3 bases clipped from V and 0 bases from J, the junction kept 3 bases outside the gene matches. This CDR3 is 15 amino acids long.

The chain carries TRBV24-1 and TRBJ1-2; 9 positions match TRBD1. The CDR3 covers 13 residues. Germline CDR1 KGHDR, CDR2 SFDVKD. The J segment lost 6 bases and the V segment lost 10 bases, leaving 8 bases of the junction unmatched. CDR3 nucleotide sequence: TGTGCCACTCCACAGGGGGCGGGGAATGGCTACACCTTC. This sequence encodes CATPQGAGNGYTF.

This clone was observed a few times. The chain combines TRBV28 with TRBJ1-2; D gene uncertain. Germline values: CDR1 MDHEN, CDR2 SYDVKM. V lost 2 bases and J lost 8, with 12 bases in between. The CDR3 is 13 residues long. The CDR3 spells CASSLRRSLGYTF. The CDR3 nucleotides are TGTGCCAGCAGTTTACGACGGAGCCTAGGCTACACCTTC.

The chain carries TRBV18 and TRBJ1-4; 7 bases are a match to TRBD1. The V gene's germline CDR1 is KGHSH and CDR2 LQKENI. This CDR3 is 14 amino acids long. The V gene end was trimmed by 2 bases and the J gene end by 5 bases; junction bases not matched to a gene: 2. CDR3 sequence reads: CASSPGTANEKLFF. The CDR3 region has the DNA TGTGCCAGCTCACCAGGGACAGCGAATGAAAAACTGTTTTTT.

The chain is built from TRBV4-3 and TRBJ1-1, with 7 nucleotides matching TRBD1. The junction had 8 bases not matched to a gene; V was cut back by 3 bases and J by 4 bases. The CDR3 covers 15 residues. Per germline, CDR1 LGHNA and CDR2 YSLEER. CDR3 protein: CASSQTTGVGTEAFF. The DNA of the CDR3 is TGCGCCAGCAGCCAGACTACAGGGGTGGGCACTGAAGCTTTCTTT.

There are a few counts of this clone. V gene TRBV4-3 combines with J gene TRBJ2-1; 9 nucleotides agree with TRBD1. Losses at the gene ends were 2 bases for V and 9 bases for J; bases not matched to a gene: 8. Germline values: CDR1 LGHNA, CDR2 YSLEER. CDR3 length: 15 residues. CDR3 loop: CASSQLGQGGVEQFF. CDR3 in DNA: TGCGCCAGCAGCCAACTGGGACAGGGTGGGGTTGAGCAGTTCTTC.

The J gene is TRBJ2-2, the V gene TRBV4-2; D is unresolved. Trimming removed 5 bases from V and 7 bases from J, with 14 bases in between. The CDR3 runs 14 residues. Germline V CDR1 and CDR2: LGHNA, YNFKEQ. In DNA form, the CDR3 reads TGTGCCAGCAGCTCGACGGCTAGTTTCGGGGAGCTGTTTTTT. Residues: CASSSTASFGELFF.

This chain uses TRBV9 with TRBJ1-2; tentatively, D is TRBD1 (6 bases). The germline V and J ends were trimmed by 0 bases and 5 bases, with 14 bases remaining between them. CDR3 length equals 15 residues. CDR1 is SGDLS and CDR2 is YYNGEE in the germline V gene. Here the CDR3 reads CASSVEGLRGYGYTF. CDR3 coding DNA: TGTGCCAGCAGCGTAGAAGGCCTGAGGGGGTATGGCTACACCTTC.

This clone was picked up a small number of times. The genes are TRBV4-3 and TRBJ2-7; possibly TRBD2 for D (6 bases). V was trimmed by 6 bases and J by 0 bases, leaving 18 bases between them. Germline CDR1 is LGHNA and CDR2 is YSLEER. This CDR3 is built from 16 residues. DNA of the CDR3: TGCGCCAGCAGTCGGCTACTAGCATCTCCCTCCTACGAGCAGTACTTC. Its translation: CASSRLLASPSYEQYF.

The V gene is TRBV7-9, the J gene TRBJ1-3; 7 bases align to TRBD1. V lost 1 base to trimming and J lost 0 bases; unmatched junction nucleotides: 6. Germline CDR1 and CDR2: SEHNR and FQNEAQ (reference sequence). CDR3 size: 17 residues. The CDR3 coding sequence is TGTGCCAGCAGCTTAGGAGGGGGCCGCCCCTCTGGAAACACCATATATTTT. Its protein is CASSLGGGRPSGNTIYF.

This clone has a single count. The chain uses TRBV28 and TRBJ2-1; 10 nucleotides match TRBD2. J gave up 3 bases and V 5 bases, and 7 bases lay outside the gene matches. This CDR3 region has 16 residues. The germline gives CDR1 MDHEN, CDR2 SYDVKM. CDR3: CASSALSGRVYNEQFF. The CDR3 bases are TGTGCCAGCAGTGCTTTAAGCGGGAGGGTCTACAATGAGCAGTTCTTC.

This chain uses TRBV7-3 with TRBJ2-1; 11 positions agree with TRBD2. CDR1 SGHTA and CDR2 FQGTGA come from the germline V gene. Trimming took 1 base from V and 9 from J; bases not matched to a gene: 5. The CDR3 is 15 residues long. The CDR3 loop is CASSLKLAGESEQFF. DNA for the CDR3: TGTGCCAGCAGCTTAAAACTAGCGGGAGAATCTGAGCAGTTCTTC.

This clone was seen many times. The V call is TRBV5-6, the J call TRBJ1-5; 10 positions match TRBD1. This CDR3 comprises 15 residues. V was pared by 0 bases and J by 7 bases, with 4 bases of the junction left unmatched. CDR1 is SGHDT, CDR2 YYEEEE, per germline. The CDR3 nucleotides are TGTGCCAGCAGCTTGGCCGGGACAGGGGTACAGCCCCAGCATTTT. Protein product: CASSLAGTGVQPQHF.

This clone was observed a few times. The rearrangement links TRBV21-1 to TRBJ1-6. TRBV21-1 is marked as a pseudogene. This CDR3 is built from 19 residues. For the CDR3, the DNA is TGTGCCAGCAACCCAGGGGAGGGCTTTCACCTCTCCTATAATTCACCCCTCCACTTT. Encoded protein: CASNPGEGFHLSYNSPLHF.

V is TRBV29-1 and J is TRBJ2-3; perhaps TRBD2 as D (6 bases). This CDR3 has 15 amino acids. V was trimmed by 3 bases and J by 1 base, leaving 14 bases between them. Per the germline V gene, CDR1 is SQVTM and CDR2 is ANQGSEA. CDR3 bases: TGCAGCGTTGAGGGGTCGGAGGGAGGCACAGATACGCAGTATTTT. It is translated as CSVEGSEGGTDTQYF.

J is TRBJ1-3 and V is TRBV6-5; 10 bases fit TRBD1. The V and J ends lost 6 bases and 1 base, in that order; junction bases with no gene match: 3. Germline loops: CDR1 MNHEY, CDR2 SVGAGI. This CDR3 comprises 15 residues. CDR3 amino acids: CASRRTGGSGNTIYF. In DNA, the CDR3 is TGTGCCAGCAGGCGGACAGGGGGTTCTGGAAACACCATATATTTT.

This clone occurred once. The rearrangement joins TRBV23-1 to TRBJ2-3; a weak D match, TRBD2 (5 bases). TRBV23-1 is designated an ORF whose function remains uncertain. The V end lost 4 bases, the J end lost 3 bases, and 14 bases lay between the germline ends. This CDR3 is 15 amino acids long. Here the CDR3 reads CASSLRESQTDTQYF. CDR3 sequence (DNA): TGCGCCAGCAGTCTACGGGAAAGTCAAACAGATACGCAGTATTTT.

The rearrangement joins TRBV5-1 to TRBJ2-3; TRBD2 agrees at 15 bases. The CDR3 runs 16 residues. With 4 bases clipped from V and 4 bases from J, the junction kept 4 bases outside the gene matches. Germline CDR1 reads SGHRS; CDR2 reads YFSETQ. The CDR3 DNA is TGCGCCAGCAGCCGGACTAGCGGGAGGGGGGCAGATACGCAGTATTTT. Protein: CASSRTSGRGADTQYF.

This chain uses TRBV28 with TRBJ1-5, with D perhaps matching TRBD1 (5 bases). CDR3 size: 16 residues. Trimming left V 2 bases short and J 2 bases short, with 13 bases between. CDR1 is MDHEN and CDR2 is SYDVKM in the germline V gene. This chain's CDR3 is CASSLRPQGGNQPQHF. The CDR3 DNA follows: TGTGCCAGCAGTTTACGACCACAAGGGGGCAATCAGCCCCAGCATTTT.

This clone was detected only once. V is TRBV7-2 and J is TRBJ1-2; 8 bases map to TRBD1. CDR3 size: 13 residues. Germline CDR1 and CDR2: SGHTA and FQGNSA. The ends lost 3 bases at V and 7 bases at J; junction bases unmatched: 4. CDR3: CASSLTGEAGYTF. The CDR3 DNA reads TGTGCCAGCAGCTTGACAGGGGAAGCTGGCTACACCTTC. Variable domain in full (rest from reference TRBV7-2 and TRBJ1-2): GAGVSQSPSNKVTEKGKDVELRCDPISGHTALYWYRQSLGQGLEFLIYFQGNSAPDKSGLPSDRFSAERTGGSVSTLTIQRTQQEDSAVYLCASSLTGEAGYTFGSGTRLTVV.

The chain uses TRBV4-3 and TRBJ2-1, with 9 bases that match TRBD2. CDR1 and CDR2 from the germline V gene are LGHNA and YSLEER. CDR3 length: 19 residues. The junction had 20 bases not matched to a gene; V was cut back by 3 bases and J by 8 bases. This CDR3 is CASSQALRGAGGPLDEQFF. DNA of the CDR3: TGCGCCAGCAGCCAGGCCCTTCGAGGAGCGGGAGGACCTTTGGATGAGCAGTTCTTC.

CDR3 residues: CASSPGSLAGPDTQYF. The CDR3 nucleotides are TGCGCCAGCAGCCCGGGGTCACTAGCGGGCCCAGATACGCAGTATTTT. The chain employs TRBV5-1 and TRBJ2-3; 9 bases line up with TRBD2. This CDR3 comprises 16 residues. Per the germline V gene, CDR1 is SGHRS and CDR2 is YFSETQ. J lost 4 bases, V lost 4 bases, and 10 bases had no gene match.

The gene calls are TRBV29-1 and TRBJ2-3; 9 bases align to TRBD2. The germline V gene encodes CDR1 SQVTM and CDR2 ANQGSEA. V lost 4 bases to trimming and J lost 0 bases; unmatched junction nucleotides: 5. CDR3 size: 15 residues. As DNA, the CDR3 is TGCAGCGTTGGGGCTAGCGGGACTAGCACAGATACGCAGTATTTT. This translates into CSVGASGTSTDTQYF.

This clone was seen a handful of times. The genes are TRBV7-9 and TRBJ1-1; tentatively, D is TRBD1 (6 bases). The germline V gene encodes CDR1 SEHNR and CDR2 FQNEAQ (reference sequence). V was shortened by 3 bases and J by 1 base, with 18 bases between the two germline ends. The CDR3 length is 17 residues. The CDR3 spells CASSFGSPGQRNTEAFF. As DNA, the CDR3 is TGTGCCAGCAGCTTCGGATCTCCGGGACAACGGAACACTGAAGCTTTCTTT.

Only a few counts were recorded for this clone. This chain uses TRBV6-5 with TRBJ2-1; TRBD2 is a possible D gene (5 bases). CDR1 is MNHEY, CDR2 SVGAGI, per germline. V lost 8 bases and J lost 7, with 15 bases in between. The CDR3 sequence is 13 residues long. The DNA of the CDR3 is TGTGCCAGCGGTAGCGACGCTCGGAATGAGCAGTTCTTC. Protein sequence: CASGSDARNEQFF.